This T cell receptor (beta chain) appears in the sequencing data of a study of shared clonotypes between healthy human individuals. V was shortened by 4 bases and J by 0 bases, with 7 bases between the two germline ends. This CDR3 spans 13 amino acids. CDR1 and CDR2 from the germline V gene are MNHEY and SMNVEV (reference sequence). The assay was carried out at the deep level. Sequenced by immunoSEQ multiplex PCR; TCRdb stores in-frame clones only, minus some. Found here are about 1,900,000 clones, about 95% of them singletons; the top ten hold 1.2%. Naivety among CD8 cells was defined by CD45RO negativity and positive CCR7 selection, thereby excluding terminally differentiated effector memory CD45RA+ cells. Among the donors, all were Caucasian adults who lived in Nashville, Tennessee. This clone was detected once. This sample includes further DNA sequences coding for the same CDR3.

This TCR was recovered from a man between 18 and 29 years old in good health. The V and J genes are TRBV27 and TRBJ2-7, with TRBD1 as a possible D gene (5 bases). The sequenced sample was naive CD8+ T cells sorted from blood. The CDR3 here is CASSWGNSYEQYF. CDR3 sequence (DNA): TGTGCCAGCAGTTGGGGCAACTCCTACGAGCAGTACTTC.